These 22 T cell receptor beta chains were all obtained from the same sample, sequenced in a study of CD8+CD57+ T cells in acquired aplastic anemia. For sequencing, patients were chosen who had shown expansion of CD8+CD57+ cells by flow cytometry. Genomic DNA was employed as the template in profiling TCR beta VDJ and CDR3. TCRdb reprocessed the reads via MiXCR and lists one record per CDR3 protein. Found here are some 150,000 distinct CDR3 sequences, 60% to 80% of them singletons; the top ten hold about 50%. Sequenced input: sorted CD4+, CD8+, or CD8+CD57+ T cells (not recorded which) from PBMCs. These receptors originate from a human donor with aplastic anemia.

This sequence joins TRBV29-1 and TRBJ1-2; tentatively, D is TRBD1 (6 bases). This CDR3 is built from 14 residues. The V and J ends lost 1 base and 6 bases respectively, with 15 bases between them. Germline V gene sequence: CDR1 SQVTM, CDR2 ANQGSEA. The CDR3 sequence: CSVEGDKDFHGYTF. In DNA form, the CDR3 reads TGCAGCGTTGAAGGGGACAAAGACTTCCATGGCTACACCTTC.

This clonotype has at least ten counts. The rearrangement links TRBV9 to TRBJ2-1; the D gene is possibly TRBD2 (6 bases). Trimming left V 4 bases short and J 5 bases short, with 10 bases between. The CDR3 is made up of 13 amino acids. Germline V lookup: CDR1 SGDLS, CDR2 YYNGEE. In nucleotides, the CDR3 is TGTGCCAGCAGCCCACTAGCCCACAATGAGCAGTTCTTC. Its protein is CASSPLAHNEQFF.

The sample holds a few counts of this clonotype. The chain combines TRBV7-9 with TRBJ1-2, with 7 bases fitting TRBD1. Looked up from germline, CDR1 is SEHNR and CDR2 is FQNEAQ (reference sequence). The CDR3 runs to 16 residues. V lost 5 bases and J lost 2; bases outside the gene matches: 11. The CDR3: CASSLGGTALNYGYTF. CDR3 nucleotides: TGTGCCAGCAGCCTCGGGGGGACAGCGTTAAACTATGGCTACACCTTC.

The rearrangement links TRBV2 to TRBJ1-2; 8 bases map to TRBD1. The germline V gene encodes CDR1 SNHLY and CDR2 FYNNEI. This CDR3 region has 15 residues. V was clipped by 7 bases and J by 8 bases; unmatched bases: 15. The CDR3 loop is CASTQIGQGGDGYTF. CDR3 coding DNA: TGTGCCAGCACCCAGATCGGACAGGGCGGTGACGGCTACACCTTC. Together with reference TRBV2 and TRBJ1-2, the CDR3 gives the full variable domain: EPEVTQTPSHQVTQMGQEVILRCVPISNHLYFYWYRQILGQKVEFLVSFYNNEISEKSEIFDDQFSVERPDGSNFTLKIRSTKLEDSAMYFCASTQIGQGGDGYTFGSGTRLTVV.

This rearrangement joins TRBV7-3 to TRBJ1-6; TRBD1 matches 8 bases. V dropped 5 bases and J dropped 4; count of bases not matched to a gene: 4. The CDR3 length is 15 residues. Germline CDR1 SGHTA, CDR2 FQGTGA. The DNA of the CDR3 is TGTGCCAGCAGCCCCCGGGACAGGTATAATTCACCCCTCCACTTT. Translated, it gives CASSPRDRYNSPLHF.

This clonotype was detected only a few times. The chain employs TRBV20-1 and TRBJ2-3; 9 bases are a match to TRBD2. V gave up 3 bases and J gave up 6 bases; unmatched junction bases: 4. Germline CDR1 and CDR2: DFQATT and SNEGSKA (reference sequence). The CDR3 consists of 13 residues. The CDR3 region is CSARMRGGDTQYF. DNA for the CDR3: TGCAGTGCTAGGATGCGGGGGGGCGATACGCAGTATTTT.

A few counts support this clonotype. The rearrangement links TRBV2 to TRBJ2-2, with D tentatively TRBD1 (5 bases). The CDR3 consists of 15 residues. Germline CDR1 SNHLY, CDR2 FYNNEI. V gave up 3 bases and J gave up 7 bases, with 15 bases separating them. CDR3 sequence (DNA): TGTGCCAGCAGTGAGTCAGGGCTTCCGGGCGGGGAGCTGTTTTTT. Translating it yields CASSESGLPGGELFF. Variable domain in full (rest from reference TRBV2 and TRBJ2-2): EPEVTQTPSHQVTQMGQEVILRCVPISNHLYFYWYRQILGQKVEFLVSFYNNEISEKSEIFDDQFSVERPDGSNFTLKIRSTKLEDSAMYFCASSESGLPGGELFFGEGSRLTVL.

This clonotype came up many times. This sequence joins TRBV15 and TRBJ2-3; D gene ambiguous. The V end lost 5 bases, the J end lost 2 bases, and 17 bases lay between the germline ends. Germline V lookup: CDR1 LNHNV, CDR2 YYDKDF (reference sequence). The CDR3 is 16 amino acids. The chain's CDR3 is CATSYNSPGPTDTQYF. The DNA of the CDR3 is TGTGCCACCAGCTATAACTCACCAGGCCCCACAGATACGCAGTATTTT.

The chain couples TRBV2 to TRBJ1-4; D possibly corresponds to TRBD1 (6 bases). V lost 6 bases to trimming and J lost 5 bases, with 22 bases between them. This CDR3 comprises 17 residues. Germline assignment: CDR1 SNHLY and CDR2 FYNNEI. CDR3 bases: TGTGCCAGCAGCCTAAACCGACCCGACAGGCTAAATGAAAAACTGTTTTTT. It yields the protein CASSLNRPDRLNEKLFF.

The rearrangement joins TRBV20-1 to TRBJ2-1; possibly TRBD2 for D (6 bases). Trimming removed 0 bases at V and 6 bases at J, with 24 bases between. CDR1 is DFQATT and CDR2 is SNEGSKA in the germline V gene (reference sequence). This CDR3 contains 18 residues. CDR3 coding DNA: TGCAGTGCTAGAGAAGACCCCGGGAGAAGGAAGACCCTCAATGAGCAGTTCTTC. This codes for CSAREDPGRRKTLNEQFF.

The chain uses TRBV2 and TRBJ1-1; D is unresolved. Germline V gives CDR1 SNHLY, CDR2 FYNNEI. The CDR3 has 13 amino acids. V lost 2 bases to trimming and J lost 3 bases, with 7 bases between them. The CDR3 nucleotides read TGTGCCAGCAGTGAAACCGGTTACACTGAAGCTTTCTTT. It specifies CASSETGYTEAFF.

The rearrangement links TRBV10-3 to TRBJ1-1, with D unclear. V was trimmed by 4 bases and J by 1 base, leaving 7 bases between them. The length of the CDR3 is 13 residues. Per the germline V gene, CDR1 is ENHRY and CDR2 is SYGVKD. CDR3 amino acids: CAISGKQNTEAFF. CDR3 sequence (DNA): TGTGCCATCAGTGGGAAACAGAACACTGAAGCTTTCTTT.

This clonotype was seen only once. The CDR3 carries no conserved terminal phenylalanine or tryptophan, so it likely arises from a read error. This chain connects TRBV7-6 to TRBJ2-3, with D perhaps TRBD1 (5 bases). From germline, CDR1 is SGHVS and CDR2 FNYEAQ. This CDR3 comprises 12 residues. The CDR3 DNA follows: TGCGCCAGCAGCTTAAGGGGAAATACGCAGTATTCT. This gives the protein CASSLRGNTQYS.

In the case of this clonotype: The junction departs from the called germline gene at one end, perhaps through a read error. The J gene is TRBJ2-7, the V gene TRBV2; tentative D call: TRBD1 (5 bases). The CDR3 loop spans 14 amino acids. The germline V gene has CDR1 SNHLY and CDR2 FYNNEI. The CDR3 spells CASSVGQGPYEQYF. CDR3 coding DNA: TGCGCCAGCAGTGTCGGGCAGGGCCCCTACGAGCAGTACTTC.

The chain links TRBV19 to TRBJ2-5, with a tentative D call TRBD2 (6 bases). V lost 3 bases and J lost 1, with 12 bases in between. This CDR3 is 15 amino acids long. The germline CDR1 and CDR2 sequences are LNHDA and SQIVND (reference sequence). CDR3 DNA sequence: TGTGCCAGTAGTATCCGCGGCGGGGCCCAAGAGACCCAGTACTTC. This gives the protein CASSIRGGAQETQYF. Full variable domain (missing parts from reference TRBV19 and TRBJ2-5): DGGITQSPKYLFRKEGQNVTLSCEQNLNHDAMYWYRQDPGQGLRLIYYSQIVNDFQKGDIAEGYSVSREKKESFPLTVTSAQKNPTAFYLCASSIRGGAQETQYFGPGTRLLVL.

V and J are TRBV25-1 and TRBJ2-3, with TRBD2 matching over 8 bases. The CDR3 extends over 16 amino acids. The junction had 13 bases not matched to a gene; V was cut back by 6 bases and J by 5 bases. CDR1 is MGHDK, CDR2 SYGVNS, per germline. The CDR3 DNA reads TGTGCCAGCAGCTTACAGGGAGCGGGGGTCCTAGATACGCAGTATTTT. It translates to CASSLQGAGVLDTQYF. Drawing the rest from reference TRBV25-1 and TRBJ2-3, the complete variable domain is EADIYQTPRYLVIGTGKKITLECSQTMGHDKMYWYQQDPGMELHLIHYSYGVNSTEKGDLSSESTVSRIRTEHFPLTLESARPSHTSQYLCASSLQGAGVLDTQYFGPGTRLTVL.

This chain links TRBV29-1 with TRBJ1-2; D gene uncertain. The V and J ends lost 7 bases and 4 bases respectively, with 10 bases between them. Germline V CDR1 and CDR2: SQVTM, ANQGSEA. CDR3 length: 11 residues. CDR3 region: CSALISYGYTF. DNA of the CDR3: TGCAGCGCGCTCATTTCCTATGGCTACACCTTC.

The chain employs TRBV15 and TRBJ2-7; D is possibly TRBD2 (5 bases). This CDR3 has 15 residues. The germline V gene encodes CDR1 LNHNV and CDR2 YYDKDF (reference sequence). V shed 6 bases and J shed 2 bases, with 17 bases lying between them. CDR3 in DNA: TGTGCCACCAGGAGGGTGGACTCGCTCGCCTACGAGCAGTACTTC. Translation gives CATRRVDSLAYEQYF.

The chain joins TRBV20-1 to TRBJ2-7; TRBD1 agrees at 7 bases. V dropped 1 base and J dropped 3; count of bases not matched to a gene: 6. The CDR3 contains 14 residues. Germline V gives CDR1 DFQATT, CDR2 SNEGSKA (reference sequence). CDR3 loop: CSARVQGNNYEQYF. The CDR3 bases are TGCAGTGCTAGAGTACAGGGGAATAACTACGAGCAGTACTTC.

This clonotype appeared a few times. V and J are TRBV12-3 or TRBV12-4 and TRBJ1-1; no clear D. V was pared by 6 bases and J by 5 bases, with 16 bases between. CDR3 length: 14 residues. CDR3 nucleotide sequence: TGTGCCAGCAGCCTCGGGTCCGTTTGGACTGAAGCTTTCTTT. Its translation: CASSLGSVWTEAFF.

CDR3 amino acids: CSVETGTNTGELFF. For the CDR3, the DNA is TGCAGCGTTGAAACCGGGACGAACACCGGGGAGCTGTTTTTT. This chain connects TRBV29-1 to TRBJ2-2, with a possible D match to TRBD2 (5 bases). CDR1 and CDR2 (germline): SQVTM, ANQGSEA. V lost 2 bases to trimming and J lost 0 bases, with 7 bases between them. The length of the CDR3 is 14 residues.

The count of this clonotype is one. V and J are TRBV10-2 and TRBJ1-6; 7 nucleotides align to TRBD1. The CDR3 runs to 16 residues. CDR1 and CDR2 (germline): WSHSY, SAAADI. V trimming: 3 bases; J trimming: 6 bases; junction bases outside the gene matches: 8. The chain's CDR3 is CASSDLTGIGNSPLHF. CDR3 in DNA: TGCGCCAGCAGTGACCTGACAGGGATAGGTAATTCACCCCTCCACTTT.